The 25 T cell receptor beta chains below were found in one sample sequenced in a study of CD8 T cells in ankylosing spondylitis. These receptors' targets are unknown. Study-level points and caveats: Characteristic, it appeared, of ankylosing spondylitis blood was a TCR beta motif of about eight highly homologous variants.

TCRdb re-called the 5' RACE reads through MiXCR, storing one row per CDR3 protein. Here the sample spans more than 650,000 distinct CDR3 sequences, 10% to 15% being singletons. What was sequenced was blood, either unsorted or a sorted T cell fraction (not recorded which). Every receptor here comes from a male donor with ankylosing spondylitis.

This clonotype occurred a few times. The chain recombines TRBV5-5 with TRBJ1-2; D unresolved. This CDR3 is built from 15 residues. The germline V gene has CDR1 SGHKS and CDR2 YYEKEE (reference sequence). Trimming pared 1 base from V and 5 bases from J, leaving 15 bases between. CDR3 sequence: CASSLQLAAVYGYTF. The CDR3 DNA follows: TGTGCCAGCAGCTTGCAATTGGCGGCCGTTTATGGCTACACCTTC. The variable domain in full, with the rest retrieved from reference TRBV5-5 and TRBJ1-2, is DAGVTQSPTHLIKTRGQQVTLRCSPISGHKSVSWYQQVLGQGPQFIFQYYEKEERGRGNFPDRFSARQFPNYSSELNVNALLLGDSALYLCASSLQLAAVYGYTFGSGTRLTVV.

The sample holds a few counts of this clonotype. CDR3 sequence (DNA): TGTGCCAGCAGTTCTACAGGGGCGGGCAACTATGGCTACACCTTC. It is translated as CASSSTGAGNYGYTF. The chain combines TRBV27 with TRBJ1-2, with TRBD1 matching over 7 bases. In germline, CDR1 is MNHEY, CDR2 SMNVEV (reference sequence). The CDR3 consists of 15 residues. V lost 4 bases to trimming and J lost 2 bases; unmatched junction nucleotides: 7.

The rearrangement uses TRBV20-1 and TRBJ2-5; D remains ambiguous. Trimming cost V 2 bases and J 3 bases, with 10 bases left between them. The germline CDR1 and CDR2 sequences are DFQATT and SNEGSKA (reference sequence). There are 13 residues in the CDR3. The CDR3, as DNA: TGCAGTGCTAGAAGGTCAGCAGAAGAGACCCAGTACTTC. Residues: CSARRSAEETQYF.

The genes are TRBV4-3 and TRBJ1-2; D remains ambiguous. Germline V gene data show CDR1 as LGHNA and CDR2 as YSLEER. V lost 4 bases to trimming and J lost 3 bases, with 12 bases between them. This CDR3 has 14 residues. The CDR3 spells CASSPRESYYGYTF. The CDR3 DNA sequence: TGCGCCAGCAGCCCGAGGGAATCGTACTATGGCTACACCTTC.

This clonotype was found many times. The CDR3 DNA follows: TGTGCCAGCACACCCCGGACAGGGTTGACGGCTGAAGCTTTCTTT. This translates into CASTPRTGLTAEAFF. The rearrangement links TRBV12-3 or TRBV12-4 to TRBJ1-1, with 8 bases fitting TRBD1. CDR3 length: 15 residues. Trimming took 7 bases from V and 6 from J; bases not matched to a gene: 13.

This clonotype was seen more than once but under ten times. This chain joins TRBV4-2 and TRBJ1-1; D ambiguous. Trimming pared 1 base from V and 2 bases from J, leaving 11 bases between. The CDR3 is 15 amino acids. Germline CDR1 reads LGHNA; CDR2 reads YNFKEQ. The CDR3 DNA reads as TGTGCCAGCAGCCAAGTTAATAAAAGAAACACTGAAGCTTTCTTT. It yields the protein CASSQVNKRNTEAFF.

This rearrangement joins TRBV29-1 to TRBJ2-4; no clear D. Germline-derived CDR1 and CDR2 are SQVTM and ANQGSEA. V shed 5 bases and J shed 7 bases, with 9 bases lying between them. This CDR3 is 11 amino acids long. The CDR3 sequence is CSVRGRNIQYF. The CDR3 nucleotides read TGCAGCGTTAGAGGCCGGAACATTCAGTACTTC.

This clonotype was seen more than once but under ten times. The chain recombines TRBV7-8 with TRBJ1-6, with 7 nucleotides matching TRBD1. The CDR3 length is 16 residues. Germline CDR1 is SGHVS and CDR2 is FQNEAQ. The V gene end was trimmed by 0 bases and the J gene end by 13 bases; junction bases not matched to a gene: 12. The CDR3, as DNA: TGTGCCAGCAGCTTAGCCTTGACAGGGACCCGCAGGCCCCTCCACTTT. Protein: CASSLALTGTRRPLHF.

This clonotype was counted between two and nine times. J is TRBJ1-2 and V is TRBV7-2; D uncertain. Germline V gene lookup returns CDR1 SGHTA and CDR2 FQGNSA. The CDR3 contains 13 residues. The CDR3 spells CCSRAASNYGYTF. The CDR3 DNA reads TGTTGCTCTCGGGCAGCTTCTAACTATGGCTACACCTTC. Supplemented by reference TRBV7-2 and TRBJ1-2, the full variable domain reads GAGVSQSPSNKVTEKGKDVELRCDPISGHTALYWYRQSLGQGLEFLIYFQGNSAPDKSGLPSDRFSAERTGGSVSTLTIQRTQQEDSAVYLCCSRAASNYGYTFGSGTRLTVV.

This clonotype was detected a few times. This chain's CDR3 is CATSAQRDRSTQYF. CDR3 nucleotide sequence: TGTGCCACCAGTGCCCAACGGGACCGTTCCACGCAGTATTTT. This sequence joins TRBV24-1 and TRBJ2-3; D might be TRBD1 or TRBD2, each matching 5 bases. This CDR3 contains 14 residues. Germline V gives CDR1 KGHDR, CDR2 SFDVKD. Trimming took 5 bases from V and 9 from J, leaving 17 bases between them.

This clonotype was counted many times. V and J are TRBV20-1 and TRBJ2-4; TRBD2 aligns across 8 bases. The germline V gene has CDR1 DFQATT and CDR2 SNEGSKA (reference sequence). J gave up 1 base and V 2 bases, and 7 bases lay outside the gene matches. The CDR3 extends over 16 amino acids. CDR3: CSARPFIAGAKNIQYF. The CDR3 DNA follows: TGCAGTGCTAGACCCTTCATAGCGGGGGCCAAAAACATTCAGTACTTC.

This clonotype was seen at least ten times. The V gene is TRBV20-1, the J gene TRBJ2-3; TRBD2 aligns across 11 bases. The germline V gene has CDR1 DFQATT and CDR2 SNEGSKA (reference sequence). V was pared by 3 bases and J by 0 bases, with 5 bases of the junction left unmatched. The CDR3 consists of 16 residues. Here the CDR3 reads CSASGLAGASTDTQYF. For the CDR3, the DNA is TGCAGTGCTAGTGGACTAGCGGGTGCTAGCACAGATACGCAGTATTTT.

The rearrangement links TRBV10-2 to TRBJ2-7; possible D gene TRBD2, 5 bases. The V gene's germline CDR1 is WSHSY and CDR2 SAAADI. CDR3 size: 15 residues. V lost 6 bases, J lost 7 bases, and 22 bases lay in between. This CDR3 is CASSEEHAGRPEQYF. CDR3 coding DNA: TGCGCCAGCAGCGAAGAACACGCGGGCCGCCCTGAGCAGTACTTC.

This clonotype appeared many times. The V call is TRBV14, the J call TRBJ1-4, with D possibly matching TRBD1 (5 bases). This CDR3 has 15 residues. Germline V gene sequence: CDR1 SGHDN, CDR2 FVKESK. Trimming cost V 2 bases and J 4 bases, with 11 bases left between them. This chain's CDR3 is CASSQLNRLNEKLFF. Written as DNA, the CDR3 is TGTGCCAGCAGCCAATTAAACAGGCTTAATGAAAAACTGTTTTTT.

This clonotype was found many times. This chain uses TRBV5-5 with TRBJ2-7; D possibly corresponds to TRBD1 (5 bases). Trimming shortened V by 0 bases and J by 3 bases, and 13 bases separated the two germline ends. The germline V gene encodes CDR1 SGHKS and CDR2 YYEKEE (reference sequence). The CDR3 extends over 15 amino acids. CDR3 sequence reads: CASSLVSGRDYEQYF. CDR3 DNA: TGTGCCAGCAGCTTGGTATCAGGGCGTGACTACGAGCAGTACTTC.

This clonotype was picked up many times. This CDR3 is CASSPDLGKFYEQYF. The CDR3 nucleotides are TGTGCCAGCAGCCCGGACCTGGGGAAATTCTACGAGCAGTACTTC. The rearrangement joins TRBV5-5 to TRBJ2-7; D is unresolved. The CDR3 runs 15 residues. With 4 bases removed from V and 3 bases from J, the gap between germline ends came to 17 bases. Germline CDR1 is SGHKS and CDR2 is YYEKEE (reference sequence).

This clonotype was picked up a small number of times. V usage is TRBV5-1 and J usage is TRBJ1-6, with a tentative D call TRBD1 (5 bases). V shed 2 bases and J shed 0 bases, with 15 bases lying between them. Germline V gene lookup returns CDR1 SGHRS and CDR2 YFSETQ. The CDR3 runs 18 residues. The CDR3 region has the DNA TGCGCCAGCAGCTTATCAGGGCCTTCAAGCTCCTATAATTCACCCCTCCACTTT. Its translation: CASSLSGPSSSYNSPLHF.

This clonotype was counted at least ten times. In nucleotides, the CDR3 is TGCAGTGCTAGTCGCCGGGGCGAAGAGACCCAGTACTTC. It is translated as CSASRRGEETQYF. V and J are TRBV20-1 and TRBJ2-5, with D perhaps given as TRBD1 or TRBD2 (5 bases each). Germline loops: CDR1 DFQATT, CDR2 SNEGSKA (reference sequence). Trimming shortened V by 3 bases and J by 3 bases, and 11 bases separated the two germline ends. There are 13 residues in the CDR3.

This clonotype has more than one count but fewer than ten. The V gene is TRBV15, the J gene TRBJ1-1; TRBD1 matches 7 bases. J gave up 6 bases and V 1 base, and 8 bases lay outside the gene matches. Per germline, CDR1 LNHNV and CDR2 YYDKDF (reference sequence). CDR3 length: 15 amino acids. The CDR3 DNA is TGTGCCACCAGCAGAGGGGACAGAAACGTCGCTGAAGCTTTCTTT. It translates to CATSRGDRNVAEAFF. The full variable domain, its missing parts supplied by reference TRBV15 and TRBJ1-1, is DAMVIQNPRYQVTQFGKPVTLSCSQTLNHNVMYWYQQKSSQAPKLLFHYYDKDFNNEADTPDNFQSRRPNTSFCFLDIRSPGLGDTAMYLCATSRGDRNVAEAFFGQGTRLTVV.

This chain joins TRBV20-1 and TRBJ2-3, with 7 bases identical to TRBD2. CDR1 DFQATT and CDR2 SNEGSKA come from the germline V gene (reference sequence). This CDR3 contains 15 residues. Trimming at V came to 6 bases and at J to 5 bases, leaving 14 bases not matched to a gene. CDR3 coding DNA: TGCAGTGCGCCTGTGGTGCGGGAGACTGGAGATACGCAGTATTTT. Amino acid sequence: CSAPVVRETGDTQYF.

This clonotype was found a few times. The chain recombines TRBV20-1 with TRBJ2-7; D uncertain. Germline-derived CDR1 and CDR2 are DFQATT and SNEGSKA (reference sequence). Trimming shortened V by 4 bases and J by 3 bases, and 7 bases separated the two germline ends. The CDR3 consists of 11 residues. The CDR3 bases are TGCAGTGCTATAGCAGGCTACGAGCAGTACTTC. It codes for CSAIAGYEQYF.

A few counts support this clonotype. This chain uses TRBV21-1 with TRBJ2-7; the table names TRBD1, a call not compared with the DNA. TRBV21-1 is annotated as a pseudogene. The CDR3 runs 12 residues. This CDR3 reads CAMLTEFYEQYF. The CDR3 DNA follows: TGTGCCATGTTGACAGAATTCTACGAGCAGTACTTC.

This clonotype was seen more than once but under ten times. This chain links TRBV5-1 with TRBJ2-2; D is unclear. CDR1 SGHRS and CDR2 YFSETQ come from the germline V gene. Trimming took 0 bases from V and 0 from J, leaving 6 bases between them. This CDR3 has 15 residues. CDR3 residues: CASSLDGPNTGELFF. The DNA for the CDR3 is TGCGCCAGCAGCTTGGACGGGCCGAACACCGGGGAGCTGTTTTTT.

This clonotype showed up just a few times. Sequence at one end of the junction differs from germline and may be a read error. The V call is TRBV7-7, the J call TRBJ2-2; D possibly matches TRBD1 or TRBD2 (5 bases each). Germline CDR1 and CDR2: SSHAT and FNYEAQ (reference sequence). The CDR3 has 13 residues. The CDR3 protein is CASSDGTTGELFF. DNA for the CDR3: TGTGCTAGCAGCGACGGGACCACCGGGGAGCTGTTTTTT.

A few counts support this clonotype. V gene TRBV20-1 combines with J gene TRBJ1-1; 7 bases line up with TRBD1. V lost 8 bases and J lost 6; bases outside the gene matches: 9. CDR3 length equals 12 residues. Germline V gene data show CDR1 as DFQATT and CDR2 as SNEGSKA (reference sequence). CDR3 sequence (DNA): TGCAGTCACGACAGGGCTGGCGCTGAAGCTTTCTTT. As protein: CSHDRAGAEAFF.